This T cell receptor beta chain comes out of a study of blood T cell repertoires in COVID-19 (dated by TCRdb to the early 2020s). For the wider study: The collaborator samples originated in the United States, Italy and Spain and spanned the acute and convalescent phases of COVID-19. The material from the prospective study consisted of cDNA or gDNA derived from T cells, B-cell-depleted T cells, or PBMCs. A freely available public database, intended as a resource for researchers studying the immune response to SARS-CoV-2, is where the repertoires were released. Nearly every sample came with metadata listing a de-identified subject ID, COVID-19 status, age in years and sex. The samples were drawn from the first 160 participants of the ongoing ImmuneRACE study and from over a thousand subjects provided by 6 global collaborators. Subjects who had been exposed to COVID-19, were actively infected with it, or had recovered from it provided the deeply sampled blood TCRbeta repertoires that made up the dataset. Where available, HLA class I and class II types were obtained from metadata supplied by the sample provider rather than from assay-based typing. What the work shows at the level of the full study, not this receptor alone: Clinical and demographic metadata were provided uncurated, with the amount varying by source and participant.

This clone was counted only a few times. The antigen this receptor binds is unknown. Base qualities were left out, and no much larger clone turns up one base away. TCRbeta CDR3 regions were amplified from genomic DNA by means of the immunoSEQ Assay, a bias-controlled multiplex PCR. Turning to the authors' computational methods: Within the assay, amplification of reference gene primers was used to estimate how many nucleated cells each sample contained. Sequence reads were collapsed and filtered to measure the absolute abundance of every unique TCRbeta CDR3 rearrangement. Productive Simpson clonality was computed per sample as the square root of Simpson's diversity index over productive rearrangements. Sourced from immuneACCESS, this table was stored by TCRdb with only in-frame sequences that have V and J called. A share of the clones is absent; for the studies checked, an unresolved V gene accounts for under half, and the remainder has no known explanation. D and trimming were read from the DNA, whereas the V and J calls and clone size are those reported in that table. In this sample the table shows roughly 100,000 clones, roughly 82% of which occur a single time. Roughly 5% of the sample is in the top ten clones.

Collaborating institutions collected whole blood in K2EDTA tubes following their own protocols. For TCRbeta analysis, collaborators shipped samples as frozen whole blood, isolated PBMCs, or DNA extracted from either of those sample types. The CDR3 spans 15 residues, from the cysteine through the phenylalanine. Of the read, only the CDR3 DNA is kept; its 45 bases are in frame from base 1. Trimming removed 6 bases from V and 0 bases from J, leaving 15 bases between the germline ends. CDR1 WSHSY and CDR2 SAAADI are derived from the germline V gene. Sequenced: peripheral blood. This chain joins TRBV10-2 to TRBJ2-7; a tentative D call is TRBD1 (5 bases match). The origin of this receptor is a man aged 60 to 69 with acute or convalescent COVID-19. CDR3 protein: CASREDTKSSYEQYF. The DNA sequence reads TGCGCCAGCAGAGAGGACACAAAGTCCTCCTACGAGCAGTACTTC.